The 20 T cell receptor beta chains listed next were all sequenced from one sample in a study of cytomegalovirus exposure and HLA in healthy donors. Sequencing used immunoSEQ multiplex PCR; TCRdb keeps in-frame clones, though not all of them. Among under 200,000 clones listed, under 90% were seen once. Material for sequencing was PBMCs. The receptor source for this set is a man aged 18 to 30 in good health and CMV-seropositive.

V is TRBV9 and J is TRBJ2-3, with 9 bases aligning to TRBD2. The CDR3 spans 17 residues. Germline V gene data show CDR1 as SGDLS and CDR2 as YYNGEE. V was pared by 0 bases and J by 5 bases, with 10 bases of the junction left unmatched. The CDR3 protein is CASSVEDHAGGGDTQYF. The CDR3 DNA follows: TGTGCCAGCAGCGTAGAGGATCACGCGGGAGGGGGAGATACGCAGTATTTT.

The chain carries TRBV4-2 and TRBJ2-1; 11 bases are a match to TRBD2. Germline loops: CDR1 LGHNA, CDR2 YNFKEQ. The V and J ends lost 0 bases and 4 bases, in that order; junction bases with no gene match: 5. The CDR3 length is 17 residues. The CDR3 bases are TGTGCCAGCAGCCAAGATCAACTAGCGGGAGCTTACAATGAGCAGTTCTTC. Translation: CASSQDQLAGAYNEQFF.

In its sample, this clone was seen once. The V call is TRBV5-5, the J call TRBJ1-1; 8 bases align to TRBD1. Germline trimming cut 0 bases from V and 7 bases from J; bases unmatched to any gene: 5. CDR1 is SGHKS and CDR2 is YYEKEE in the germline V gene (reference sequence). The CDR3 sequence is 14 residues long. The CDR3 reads CASSLGQGRSEAFF. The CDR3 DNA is TGTGCCAGCAGCTTGGGACAGGGGCGGAGTGAAGCTTTCTTT.

CDR3 loop: CATSREEATYQINEQFF. The CDR3 nucleotides are TGTGCCACCAGCAGAGAGGAGGCGACCTATCAGATTAATGAGCAGTTCTTC. The rearrangement joins TRBV15 to TRBJ2-1; a possible D gene is TRBD2 (5 bases). This CDR3 comprises 17 residues. Per germline, CDR1 LNHNV and CDR2 YYDKDF (reference sequence). With 0 bases removed from V and 7 bases from J, the gap between germline ends came to 19 bases.

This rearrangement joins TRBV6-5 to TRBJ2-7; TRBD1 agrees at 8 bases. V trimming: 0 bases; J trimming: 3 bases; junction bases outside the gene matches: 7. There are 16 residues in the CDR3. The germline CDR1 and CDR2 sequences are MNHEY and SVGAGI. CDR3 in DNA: TGTGCCAGCAGTTACTCTACGGGACAGGCACTCTACGAGCAGTACTTC. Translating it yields CASSYSTGQALYEQYF.

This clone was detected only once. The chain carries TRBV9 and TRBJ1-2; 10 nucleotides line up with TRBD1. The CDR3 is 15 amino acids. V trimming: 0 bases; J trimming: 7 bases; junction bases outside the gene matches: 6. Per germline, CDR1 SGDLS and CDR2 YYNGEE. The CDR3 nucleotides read TGTGCCAGCAGCGTAGAAGGGACAGGGGCGGGTGGCTACACCTTC. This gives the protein CASSVEGTGAGGYTF.

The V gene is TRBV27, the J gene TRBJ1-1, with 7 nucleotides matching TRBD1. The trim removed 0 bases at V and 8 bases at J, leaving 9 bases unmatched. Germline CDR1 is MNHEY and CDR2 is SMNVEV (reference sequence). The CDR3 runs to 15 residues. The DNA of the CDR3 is TGTGCCAGCAGTTTATCCGCTGGGACAGCCACCGAAGCTTTCTTT. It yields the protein CASSLSAGTATEAFF.

As DNA, the CDR3 is TGCAGCGTTGAGGGGACAGGGGAGGGCTACGAGCAGTACTTC. Protein: CSVEGTGEGYEQYF. J is TRBJ2-7 and V is TRBV29-1; 10 positions match TRBD1. The V gene's germline CDR1 is SQVTM and CDR2 ANQGSEA. The CDR3 runs to 14 residues. After removal of 3 bases from V and 3 bases from J, the junction contained 5 bases not matched to a gene.

The CDR3 here is CASSLSGTGPTGANVLTF. The CDR3 DNA sequence: TGTGCCAGCAGCTTATCCGGGACAGGGCCCACTGGGGCCAACGTCCTGACTTTC. The chain has TRBV7-9 and TRBJ2-6, with TRBD1 matching over 9 bases. V lost 2 bases, J lost 2 bases, and 7 bases stayed unmatched. The germline CDR1 and CDR2 sequences are SEHNR and FQNEAQ (reference sequence). The CDR3 runs 18 residues.

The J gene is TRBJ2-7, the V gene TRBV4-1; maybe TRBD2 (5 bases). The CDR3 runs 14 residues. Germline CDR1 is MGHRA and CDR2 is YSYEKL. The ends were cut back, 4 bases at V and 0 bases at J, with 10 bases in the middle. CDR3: CASSRGDNSYEQYF. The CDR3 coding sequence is TGCGCCAGCAGCCGGGGAGACAACTCCTACGAGCAGTACTTC.

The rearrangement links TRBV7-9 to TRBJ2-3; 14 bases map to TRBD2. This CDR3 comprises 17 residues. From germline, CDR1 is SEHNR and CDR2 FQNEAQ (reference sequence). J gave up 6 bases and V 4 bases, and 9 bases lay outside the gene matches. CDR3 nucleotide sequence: TGTGCCAGCAGCTCAGGACTAGCGGGAGGAAGTAAGGATACGCAGTATTTT. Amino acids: CASSSGLAGGSKDTQYF. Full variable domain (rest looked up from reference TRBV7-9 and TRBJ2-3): DTGVSQNPRHKITKRGQNVTFRCDPISEHNRLYWYRQTLGQGPEFLTYFQNEAQLEKSRLLSDRFSAERPKGSFSTLEIQRTEQGDSAMYLCASSSGLAGGSKDTQYFGPGTRLTVL.

CDR3 amino acids: CSVSGTRSPGELFF. CDR3 DNA: TGCAGCGTGTCCGGGACTAGATCCCCCGGGGAGCTGTTTTTT. The chain combines TRBV29-1 with TRBJ2-2; TRBD2 matches 8 bases. The CDR3 extends over 14 amino acids. Germline CDR1 reads SQVTM; CDR2 reads ANQGSEA. J gave up 6 bases and V 6 bases, and 9 bases lay outside the gene matches.

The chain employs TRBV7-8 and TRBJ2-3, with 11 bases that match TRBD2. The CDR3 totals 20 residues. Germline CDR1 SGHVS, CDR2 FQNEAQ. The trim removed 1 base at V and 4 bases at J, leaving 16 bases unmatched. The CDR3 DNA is TGTGCCAGCAGCTTAGTTGCCGGGACAGAGACTAGCGGGATGTCAGATACGCAGTATTTT. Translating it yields CASSLVAGTETSGMSDTQYF.

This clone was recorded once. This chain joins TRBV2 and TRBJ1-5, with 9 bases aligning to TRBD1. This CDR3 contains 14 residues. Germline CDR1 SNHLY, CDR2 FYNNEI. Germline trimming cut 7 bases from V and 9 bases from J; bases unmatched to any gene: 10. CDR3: CASKTGGIGGPQHF. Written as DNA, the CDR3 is TGTGCCAGCAAGACAGGGGGGATAGGTGGGCCCCAGCATTTT. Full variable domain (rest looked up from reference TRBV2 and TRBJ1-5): EPEVTQTPSHQVTQMGQEVILRCVPISNHLYFYWYRQILGQKVEFLVSFYNNEISEKSEIFDDQFSVERPDGSNFTLKIRSTKLEDSAMYFCASKTGGIGGPQHFGDGTRLSIL.

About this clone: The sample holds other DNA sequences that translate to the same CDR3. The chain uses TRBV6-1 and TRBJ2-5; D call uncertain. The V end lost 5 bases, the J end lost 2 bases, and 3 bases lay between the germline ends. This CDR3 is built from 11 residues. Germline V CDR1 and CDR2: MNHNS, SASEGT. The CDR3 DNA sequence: TGTGCCAGCAGTCCACAAGAGACCCAGTACTTC. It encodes CASSPQETQYF.

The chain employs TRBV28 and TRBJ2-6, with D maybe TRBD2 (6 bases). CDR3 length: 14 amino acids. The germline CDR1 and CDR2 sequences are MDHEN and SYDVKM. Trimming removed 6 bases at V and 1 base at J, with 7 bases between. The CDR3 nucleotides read TGTGCCAGCAGCGGGGGATCTGGGGCCAACGTCCTGACTTTC. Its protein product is CASSGGSGANVLTF.

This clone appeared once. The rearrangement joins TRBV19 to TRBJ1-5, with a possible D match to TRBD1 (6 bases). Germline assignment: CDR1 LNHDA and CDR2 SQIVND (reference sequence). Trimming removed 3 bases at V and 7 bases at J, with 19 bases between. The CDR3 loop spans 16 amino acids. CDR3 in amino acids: CASSMKPHREGQPQHF. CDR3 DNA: TGTGCCAGTAGTATGAAGCCCCACAGGGAGGGGCAGCCCCAGCATTTT.

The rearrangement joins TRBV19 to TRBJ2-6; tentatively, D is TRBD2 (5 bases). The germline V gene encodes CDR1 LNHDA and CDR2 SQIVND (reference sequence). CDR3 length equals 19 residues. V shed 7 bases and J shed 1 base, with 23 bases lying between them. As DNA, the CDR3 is TGTGCCAGTAACGGTTCCTGGTGGAAACGGGGATCTGGGGCCAACGTCCTGACTTTC. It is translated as CASNGSWWKRGSGANVLTF.

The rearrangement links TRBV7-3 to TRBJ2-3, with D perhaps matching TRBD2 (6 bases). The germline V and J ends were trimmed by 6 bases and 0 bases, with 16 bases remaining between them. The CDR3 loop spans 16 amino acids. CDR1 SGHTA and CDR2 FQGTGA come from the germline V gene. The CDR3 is CASSPGVASSTDTQYF. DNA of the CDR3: TGTGCCAGCAGTCCGGGGGTGGCTTCTAGCACAGATACGCAGTATTTT.

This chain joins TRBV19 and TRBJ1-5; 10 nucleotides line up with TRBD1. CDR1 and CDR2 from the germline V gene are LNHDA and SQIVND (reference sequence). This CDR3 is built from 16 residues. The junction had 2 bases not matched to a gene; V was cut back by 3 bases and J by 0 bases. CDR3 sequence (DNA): TGTGCCAGTAGTATCAGGACAGGGGGTAGCAATCAGCCCCAGCATTTT. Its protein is CASSIRTGGSNQPQHF.